The 9 T cell receptor beta chains listed next were all sequenced from one sample in a study of cytotoxic CD8 clonotypes in ibrutinib-treated CLL. Measured with immunoSEQ multiplex PCR; TCRdb has only the in-frame clones, and not every one. The table includes hundreds of thousands of clones, just over 70% detected once. The source material was PBMCs, sampled after 12 months of ibrutinib treatment. The receptors here all came from a human donor with chronic lymphocytic leukemia.

The J gene is TRBJ2-7, the V gene TRBV19, with no clear D. Germline-derived CDR1 and CDR2 are LNHDA and SQIVND (reference sequence). Trimming removed 3 bases from V and 2 bases from J, with 11 bases in between. The CDR3 covers 14 residues. CDR3 sequence reads: CASSIGRVTYEQYF. For the CDR3, the DNA is TGTGCCAGTAGTATCGGAAGGGTGACCTACGAGCAGTACTTC.

V gene TRBV27 combines with J gene TRBJ1-2, with D uncertain. The CDR3 has 13 residues. Per germline, CDR1 MNHEY and CDR2 SMNVEV (reference sequence). V gave up 2 bases and J gave up 2 bases, with 6 bases separating them. The CDR3 here is CASSLKTNYGYTF. CDR3 nucleotide sequence: TGTGCCAGCAGTTTAAAGACAAACTATGGCTACACCTTC.

The genes are TRBV28 and TRBJ1-2, with 7 bases that match TRBD1. This CDR3 region has 14 residues. V shed 8 bases and J 7 bases; nucleotides not matched to a gene: 13. Germline loops: CDR1 MDHEN, CDR2 SYDVKM. CDR3 residues: CASDPGGQTIGYTF. The CDR3 nucleotides read TGTGCCAGCGACCCGGGGGGACAGACTATTGGCTACACCTTC.

The rearrangement joins TRBV6-6 to TRBJ2-1, with D hard to call. The CDR3 totals 15 residues. CDR1 and CDR2 from the germline V gene are MNHNY and SVGAGI (reference sequence). Trimming stripped 1 base from V and 0 bases from J, with 7 bases between. CDR3 DNA: TGTGCCAGCAGTTACTGGGCCCCCTCCTACAATGAGCAGTTCTTC. Protein: CASSYWAPSYNEQFF.

V is TRBV5-1 and J is TRBJ2-3; D not resolved. The CDR3 is made up of 14 amino acids. Trimming removed 0 bases at V and 2 bases at J, with 7 bases between. Germline values: CDR1 SGHRS, CDR2 YFSETQ. The CDR3 loop is CASSLAQLTDTQYF. CDR3 DNA sequence: TGCGCCAGCAGCTTGGCGCAGCTCACAGATACGCAGTATTTT.

J is TRBJ2-7 and V is TRBV7-2, with a weak D call TRBD2 (5 bases). Between the trimmed V and J ends, which lost 5 bases and 6 bases, there was a span of 11 bases. The CDR3 is 12 residues long. CDR1 and CDR2 (germline): SGHTA, FQGNSA. CDR3 amino acids: CASSKPEVEQYF. CDR3 coding DNA: TGTGCCAGCAGCAAACCGGAGGTCGAGCAGTACTTC.

The chain joins TRBV30 to TRBJ2-3; the D is unclear. The length of the CDR3 is 11 residues. Trimming took off 5 bases at V and 7 bases at J, with 10 bases between the two ends. Germline V gene sequence: CDR1 GTSNPN, CDR2 SVGIG (reference sequence). The CDR3 DNA reads as TGTGCCTGGGCTCGAGGCAATACGCAGTATTTT. This codes for CAWARGNTQYF.

The V gene is TRBV6-1, the J gene TRBJ1-3; D is unresolved. This CDR3 comprises 15 residues. V lost 3 bases and J lost 2, with 11 bases in between. Germline assignment: CDR1 MNHNS and CDR2 SASEGT. CDR3 nucleotide sequence: TGTGCCAGCAGTGATTTAGGGTTCGCTGGAAACACCATATATTTT. Protein sequence: CASSDLGFAGNTIYF.

This sequence joins TRBV18 and TRBJ1-6; D ambiguous. Germline CDR1 reads KGHSH; CDR2 reads LQKENI. This CDR3 is 14 amino acids long. With 5 bases removed from V and 7 bases from J, the gap between germline ends came to 12 bases. The DNA for the CDR3 is TGTGCCAGCTCAAACTCGAGGGCGAATTCACCCCTCCACTTT. Encoded protein: CASSNSRANSPLHF.